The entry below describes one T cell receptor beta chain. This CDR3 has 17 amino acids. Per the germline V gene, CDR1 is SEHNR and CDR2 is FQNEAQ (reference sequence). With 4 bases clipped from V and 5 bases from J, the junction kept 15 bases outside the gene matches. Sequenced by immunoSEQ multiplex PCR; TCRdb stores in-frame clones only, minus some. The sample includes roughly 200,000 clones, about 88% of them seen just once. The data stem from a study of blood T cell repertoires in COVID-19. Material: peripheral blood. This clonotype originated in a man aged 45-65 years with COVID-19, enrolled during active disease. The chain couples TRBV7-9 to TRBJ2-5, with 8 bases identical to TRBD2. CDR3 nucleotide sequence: TGTGCCAGCAGCTCCCCTTCTCGCGGGAGGACTCGGGAGACCCAGTACTTC. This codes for CASSSPSRGRTRETQYF.